This T cell receptor (beta chain) was found in a study of blood T cell repertoires in COVID-19. As for the study in general: Samples came from the United States, Italy and Spain, spanning acute and convalescent COVID-19. Nucleic acid was either cDNA or gDNA, and it came from T cells, B-cell-depleted T cells, or PBMCs.

J gave up 4 bases and V 0 bases, and 4 bases lay outside the gene matches. The CDR3 contains 16 residues. In the authors' methods: From reference gene primer amplification, estimates of nucleated cell counts were derived. Sequencing was performed with immunoSEQ multiplex PCR; in TCRdb, only in-frame clones are kept and a portion is missing. Clone size and V and J calls were adopted from that table, with D and trimming inferred from the DNA. This sample yields 380,000 or so clones, of which approximately 86% are seen a single time; about 7% belongs to the top ten. Seattle-derived patients entered the study during active infection and were followed longitudinally.

The sample taken for sequencing was peripheral blood. The chain employs TRBV23-1 and TRBJ2-1; 9 bases agree with TRBD2. TRBV23-1 carries the ORF label, with uncertain function. The source of this sequence is an older woman with COVID-19, enrolled during active disease. CDR3: CASSQSSGGKYNEQFF. For the CDR3, the DNA is TGCGCCAGCAGTCAATCAAGCGGGGGGAAATACAATGAGCAGTTCTTC.